A selection of T cell receptor beta chains follows, all from one sample in a study of beta chain features in type 1 diabetes. Sequencing was performed with immunoSEQ multiplex PCR; in TCRdb, only in-frame clones are kept and a portion is missing. The sample lists roughly 500,000 clones, approximately 10% seen once, with over 0.04% in the top ten. The sequenced material came from naive CD4+ T cells from blood. These receptors originate from a young woman in good health. The CDR3 runs from the conserved cysteine through the conserved F or W. A D gene is named only where the DNA matches it firmly. Clone size is shown for a subset of rows, as once, few, many or a class of expanded clone.

-,TRBV14,TRBJ2-3,-,15,CASSHFLTLGDTQYF,TGTGCCAGCAGCCACTTCCTGACCTTAGGGGATACGCAGTATTTT
TRBD2,TRBV7-9,TRBJ2-1,few,14,CASRPLAGDNEQFF,TGTGCCAGCAGACCACTAGCGGGGGACAATGAGCAGTTCTTC
-,TRBV5-1,TRBJ2-5,-,15,CASRVGVSVQETQYF,TGCGCCAGCAGGGTAGGGGTGTCCGTTCAAGAGACCCAGTACTTC
-,TRBV9,TRBJ1-3,-,14,CASSVRDGGNTIYF,TGTGCCAGCAGCGTAAGGGACGGAGGAAACACCATATATTTT
-,TRBV7-9,TRBJ2-5,-,14,CASSLQTREETQYF,TGTGCCAGCAGCCTCCAGACAAGAGAAGAGACCCAGTACTTC
TRBD1,TRBV25-1,TRBJ1-1,few,15,CASRSDREKNTEAFF,TGTGCCAGCCGCTCAGACAGGGAGAAGAACACTGAAGCTTTCTTT
-,TRBV9,TRBJ1-4,few,15,CASGGSSATNEKLFF,TGTGCCAGCGGCGGGTCGTCAGCAACTAATGAAAAACTGTTTTTT
-,TRBV10-3,TRBJ2-3,few,15,CAISESGSGGDTQYF,TGTGCCATCAGTGAGTCCGGGTCAGGTGGAGATACGCAGTATTTT
-,TRBV7-3,TRBJ2-3,few,14,CASSSSHSTDTQYF,TGTGCCAGCAGCTCCTCACATAGCACAGATACGCAGTATTTT
-,TRBV14,TRBJ2-1,few,15,CASSQVGSSYNEQFF,TGTGCCAGCAGCCAAGTGGGGAGCTCCTACAATGAGCAGTTCTTC
TRBD1,TRBV14,TRBJ2-4,few,15,CASSQTGAGKNIQYF,TGTGCCAGCAGCCAGACAGGGGCGGGCAAAAACATTCAGTACTTC
TRBD2,TRBV19,TRBJ2-7,-,13,CASGRDGTYEQYF,TGTGCCAGCGGGAGGGACGGTACCTACGAGCAGTACTTC
-,TRBV29-1,TRBJ1-5,few,13,CKCASDNNQPQHF,TGCAAATGTGCTTCAGATAACAATCAGCCCCAGCATTTT
TRBD1,TRBV13,TRBJ2-5,-,13,CASSQGQGQTQYF,TGTGCCAGCAGTCAGGGACAGGGCCAGACCCAGTACTTC
-,TRBV7-2,TRBJ2-5,few,13,CASRVRVRETQYF,TGTGCCAGCAGAGTACGTGTACGGGAGACCCAGTACTTC
-,TRBV29-1,TRBJ1-1,few,15,CSVVRGTRRNTEAFF,TGCAGCGTTGTTCGGGGTACCCGGCGAAACACTGAAGCTTTCTTT
TRBD1,TRBV7-2,TRBJ2-3,-,13,CASSLTGYDTQYF,TGTGCCAGCAGCTTGACAGGGTACGATACGCAGTATTTT
-,TRBV18,TRBJ1-1,few,12,CASSHLVTEAFF,TGTGCCAGCTCACACCTGGTCACTGAAGCTTTCTTT
-,TRBV9,TRBJ2-4,few,15,CASSEDGGAKNIQYF,TGTGCCAGCAGCGAAGACGGGGGAGCCAAAAACATTCAGTACTTC
-,TRBV7-2,TRBJ2-2,-,15,CASSFSGLAGGELFF,TGTGCCAGCAGCTTTAGCGGACTTGCGGGCGGGGAGCTGTTTTTT
-,TRBV4-3,TRBJ2-7,few,14,CASSQDVRDYEQYF,TGCGCCAGCAGCCAAGATGTGAGGGACTACGAGCAGTACTTC
-,TRBV10-3,TRBJ2-5,few,12,CAIGAAQETQYF,TGTGCCATCGGAGCGGCTCAAGAGACCCAGTACTTC
-,TRBV7-2,TRBJ2-1,-,14,CASSLELAYNEQFF,TGTGCCAGCAGCTTAGAACTCGCCTACAATGAGCAGTTCTTC
TRBD1,TRBV7-2,TRBJ2-3,few,13,CASSHRTGDTQYF,TGTGCCAGCAGCCATCGGACAGGGGATACGCAGTATTTT
TRBD1,TRBV19,TRBJ2-5,-,14,CARSFDRGLETQYF,TGTGCCAGATCCTTCGACAGGGGGCTAGAGACCCAGTACTTC
-,TRBV5-1,TRBJ2-7,few,15,CASSLVSVLSYEQYF,TGCGCCAGCAGCTTGGTATCCGTTCTCTCCTACGAGCAGTACTTC
-,TRBV18,TRBJ2-2,few,16,CASLDRKTSNTGELFF,TGTGCCAGCTTAGACAGGAAGACTTCGAACACCGGGGAGCTGTTTTTT
TRBD2,TRBV7-2,TRBJ2-3,-,15,CASSPTGGPTDTQYF,TGTGCCAGCAGCCCAACGGGGGGGCCCACAGATACGCAGTATTTT
-,TRBV7-6,TRBJ2-2,few,15,CASSLRTANTGELFF,TGTGCCAGCAGCCTCCGGACAGCGAACACCGGGGAGCTGTTTTTT
TRBD2,TRBV29-1,TRBJ2-1,few,14,CSVGPGGLGNEQFF,TGCAGCGTCGGACCGGGGGGGCTCGGGAATGAGCAGTTCTTC
-,TRBV4-1,TRBJ1-2,-,15,CASSQDGGINYGYTF,TGCGCCAGCAGCCAAGATGGGGGGATCAACTATGGCTACACCTTC
TRBD2,TRBV25-1,TRBJ2-1,-,16,CASSGSLAGGNNEQFF,TGTGCCAGCAGTGGTTCTCTAGCGGGAGGGAACAATGAGCAGTTCTTC
TRBD1,TRBV18,TRBJ2-2,-,16,CAIPGQGPSNTGELFF,TGTGCCATCCCGGGACAGGGCCCATCGAACACCGGGGAGCTGTTTTTT
-,TRBV9,TRBJ1-2,-,16,CASSGHMDSVPKGYTF,TGTGCCAGCAGCGGCCACATGGACAGTGTCCCTAAAGGCTACACCTTC
-,TRBV11-3,TRBJ2-1,once,11,CASSFNREQFF,TGTGCCAGCAGCTTTAACAGGGAGCAGTTCTTC
-,TRBV7-9,TRBJ2-7,few,15,CASSVGDLISYEQYF,TGTGCCAGCAGCGTAGGGGATTTGATCTCCTACGAGCAGTACTTC
-,TRBV29-1,TRBJ2-1,many,13,CSVAVSSYNEQFF,TGCAGCGTTGCTGTTAGCTCCTACAATGAGCAGTTCTTC
-,TRBV25-1,TRBJ2-5,-,15,CASSRAGTPKETQYF,TGTGCCAGCAGTAGGGCTGGGACCCCAAAAGAGACCCAGTACTTC
TRBD1,TRBV27,TRBJ2-1,-,15,CASSGYGTGDNEQFF,TGTGCCAGCAGTGGCTACGGGACAGGAGACAATGAGCAGTTCTTC
TRBD2,TRBV7-3,TRBJ2-3,few,18,CASSLKSRLAGVTDTQYF,TGTGCCAGCAGCTTAAAGTCTCGGCTAGCGGGAGTGACAGATACGCAGTATTTT
TRBD1,TRBV25-1,TRBJ2-6,-,14,CASTGGFGANVLTF,TGTGCCAGCACAGGGGGCTTTGGGGCCAACGTCCTGACTTTC
TRBD1,TRBV29-1,TRBJ1-5,few,13,CSAGTGGSQPQHF,TGCAGCGCTGGGACAGGGGGAAGTCAGCCCCAGCATTTT
TRBD2,TRBV11-2,TRBJ2-1,few,16,CASSARTSGRAVAQFF,TGTGCCAGCAGCGCCCGGACTAGCGGGAGGGCCGTGGCGCAGTTCTTC
-,TRBV7-9,TRBJ2-5,few,13,CASSQAGGETQYF,TGTGCCAGCAGCCAGGCAGGAGGAGAGACCCAGTACTTC
-,TRBV7-2,TRBJ2-1,-,13,CASSLGSYNEQFF,TGTGCCAGCAGCCTCGGGTCCTACAATGAGCAGTTCTTC